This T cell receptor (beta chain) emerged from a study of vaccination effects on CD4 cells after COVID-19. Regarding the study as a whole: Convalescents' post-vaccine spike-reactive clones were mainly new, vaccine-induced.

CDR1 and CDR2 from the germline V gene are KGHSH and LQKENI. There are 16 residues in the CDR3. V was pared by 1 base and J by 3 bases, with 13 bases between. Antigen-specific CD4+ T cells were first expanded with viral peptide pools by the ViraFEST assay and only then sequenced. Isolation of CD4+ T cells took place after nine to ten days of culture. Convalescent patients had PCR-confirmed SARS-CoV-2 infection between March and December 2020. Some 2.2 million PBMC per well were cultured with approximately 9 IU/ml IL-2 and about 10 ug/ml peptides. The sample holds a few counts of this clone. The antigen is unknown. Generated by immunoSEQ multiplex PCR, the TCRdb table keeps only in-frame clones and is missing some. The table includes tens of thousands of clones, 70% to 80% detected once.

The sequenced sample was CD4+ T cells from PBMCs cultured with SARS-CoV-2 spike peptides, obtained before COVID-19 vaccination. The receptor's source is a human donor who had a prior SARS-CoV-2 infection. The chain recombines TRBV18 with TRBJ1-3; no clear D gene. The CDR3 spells CASSPRRVKGGNTIYF. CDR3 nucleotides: TGTGCCAGCTCACCACGAAGGGTAAAGGGTGGAAACACCATATATTTT.